These 18 T cell receptor beta chains were sequenced from one sample in a study of CD8+CD57+ T cells in acquired aplastic anemia. Patients sequenced had flow cytometry evidence of CD8+CD57+ cell expansion. Genomic DNA served as template for TCR beta VDJ and CDR3 profiling. TCRdb ran MiXCR on the reads and lists one entry per CDR3 protein. There are approximately 120,000 distinct CDR3 sequences in the sample; over 30% occur only once, and under 3% lies in the top ten. The sample taken for sequencing was sorted CD4+, CD8+, or CD8+CD57+ T cells (not recorded which) from PBMCs. The receptors derive from a human donor with aplastic anemia.

On this clonotype: A much more abundant neighbour one base away suggests this may be a read error. This rearrangement joins TRBV15 to TRBJ2-3; 10 bases agree with TRBD2. Trimming removed 1 base from V and 2 bases from J; junction bases left unmatched: 12. Germline V gene sequence: CDR1 LNHNV, CDR2 YYDKDF (reference sequence). This CDR3 comprises 19 residues. CDR3 DNA sequence: TGTGCCACCAGCAGAGCCCTCAGCGGGGGGGTCGGATCCACAGATACGCAGTATTTT. Translated: CATSRALSGGVGSTDTQYF.

This clonotype was counted many times. The gene calls are TRBV2 and TRBJ2-7; TRBD1 matches 8 bases. The CDR3 loop spans 14 amino acids. Germline CDR1 SNHLY, CDR2 FYNNEI. Trimming at V came to 6 bases and at J to 3 bases, leaving 7 bases not matched to a gene. CDR3 region: CASRDVTGGYEQYF. Here the CDR3 DNA reads TGTGCCAGCAGGGACGTTACAGGGGGCTACGAGCAGTACTTC.

This clonotype was found many times. V gene TRBV6-5 combines with J gene TRBJ2-5; the match to TRBD1 covers 7 bases. This CDR3 has 14 amino acids. The V segment lost 4 bases and the J segment 1 base; nucleotides outside the gene matches: 3. The germline V gene encodes CDR1 MNHEY and CDR2 SVGAGI. CDR3 amino acids: CASSLDRAQETQYF. For the CDR3, the DNA is TGTGCCAGCAGTTTAGACAGGGCCCAAGAGACCCAGTACTTC.

At least ten counts were recorded for this clonotype. The chain has TRBV10-2 and TRBJ1-5; the D gene is possibly TRBD1 (6 bases). Deletions cut 4 bases from V and 7 bases from J, with 14 bases between. CDR1 and CDR2 from the germline V gene are WSHSY and SAAADI. The CDR3 spans 14 residues. This chain's CDR3 is CASSVQGGGQPQHF. CDR3 nucleotides: TGCGCCAGCAGTGTCCAGGGAGGGGGACAGCCCCAGCATTTT.

This clonotype was seen ten or more times. V and J are TRBV20-1 and TRBJ1-6; 7 nucleotides match TRBD1. The CDR3 loop spans 15 amino acids. CDR1 is DFQATT, CDR2 SNEGSKA, per germline (reference sequence). Trimming took 2 bases from V and 4 from J; bases not matched to a gene: 5. CDR3 sequence reads: CSARRDSYYNSPLHF. The CDR3 bases are TGCAGTGCTAGAAGGGACAGCTATTATAATTCACCCCTCCACTTT.

The chain is built from TRBV5-1 and TRBJ2-2; possible D gene TRBD1, 5 bases. Trimming shortened V by 1 base and J by 0 bases, and 16 bases separated the two germline ends. This CDR3 spans 18 amino acids. Germline V CDR1 and CDR2: SGHRS, YFSETQ. The CDR3: CASSLRAQGCANTGELFF. CDR3 in DNA: TGCGCCAGCAGCTTGAGGGCCCAGGGCTGTGCGAACACCGGGGAGCTGTTTTTT.

This clonotype has at least ten counts. The chain carries TRBV24-1 and TRBJ2-5; 12 nucleotides line up with TRBD1. CDR3 length: 16 residues. From germline, CDR1 is KGHDR and CDR2 SFDVKD. Trimming took 2 bases from V and 4 from J; bases not matched to a gene: 4. This chain's CDR3 is CATSDSGTGGGETQYF. As DNA, the CDR3 is TGTGCCACCAGTGATTCCGGGACAGGGGGCGGAGAGACCCAGTACTTC.

The chain combines TRBV7-2 with TRBJ1-2; TRBD1 aligns across 7 bases. The CDR3 is 12 residues long. V gave up 5 bases and J gave up 12 bases; unmatched junction bases: 9. Germline V gene sequence: CDR1 SGHTA, CDR2 FQGNSA. The CDR3 DNA reads TGTGCCAGCAGCCCAGGGACAGCTGCTAACACCTTC. This sequence encodes CASSPGTAANTF.

This clonotype was recorded a few times. The chain employs TRBV5-1 and TRBJ1-1; D ambiguous. CDR3 length equals 13 residues. The germline V gene has CDR1 SGHRS and CDR2 YFSETQ. The V gene lost 0 bases and the J gene lost 6 bases, with 9 bases spanning the gap. In DNA form, the CDR3 reads TGCGCCAGCAGCTTGGGGGGTTCCCCTGAAGCTTTCTTT. Translation gives CASSLGGSPEAFF.

This clonotype appeared many times. This chain connects TRBV10-2 to TRBJ1-6; D is uncertain. The CDR3 runs 14 residues. The germline V and J ends were trimmed by 2 bases and 12 bases, with 14 bases remaining between them. Germline CDR1 and CDR2: WSHSY and SAAADI. CDR3 in DNA: TGCGCCAGCAGTGAGGCTGTTCGAAGGGAACCCCTCCACTTT. It is translated as CASSEAVRREPLHF.

The V gene is TRBV18, the J gene TRBJ2-7; TRBD2 agrees at 13 bases. Germline V gene data show CDR1 as KGHSH and CDR2 as LQKENI. The CDR3 has 15 residues. The trim removed 4 bases at V and 4 bases at J, leaving 4 bases unmatched. The CDR3 coding sequence is TGTGCCAGCTCACAGACTAGCGGGGGGCCTTACGAGCAGTACTTC. Translation gives CASSQTSGGPYEQYF.

This clonotype has only a few counts. V and J are TRBV15 and TRBJ1-6, with TRBD1 matching over 8 bases. CDR1 and CDR2 (germline): LNHNV, YYDKDF (reference sequence). Losses at the gene ends were 5 bases for V and 10 bases for J; bases not matched to a gene: 7. The CDR3 spans 14 residues. CDR3 amino acids: CATSGRTGLSPLHF. DNA for the CDR3: TGTGCCACCAGCGGACGGACAGGGCTCTCACCCCTCCACTTT.

Notes on this clonotype: At one end the junction does not follow the germline gene, possibly because of a read error. This chain connects TRBV25-1 to TRBJ1-4, with a weak D call TRBD1 (5 bases). Looked up from germline, CDR1 is MGHDK and CDR2 is SYGVNS. The CDR3 loop spans 18 amino acids. The CDR3 DNA reads as TGTGCCAGCAGTGAAACCCGCCCTGGGCCTGGGGCTAATGGAAAACTATTTTTT. Translated, it gives CASSETRPGPGANGKLFF. Supplemented by reference TRBV25-1 and TRBJ1-4, the full variable domain reads EADIYQTPRYLVIGTGKKITLECSQTMGHDKMYWYQQDPGMELHLIHYSYGVNSTEKGDLSSESTVSRIRTEHFPLTLESARPSHTSQYLCASSETRPGPGANGKLFFGSGTQLSVL.

This clonotype was observed a few times. The rearrangement uses TRBV11-2 and TRBJ2-6; TRBD1 agrees at 10 bases. Trimming took 7 bases from V and 2 from J; bases not matched to a gene: 14. CDR3 length: 19 residues. Looked up from germline, CDR1 is SGHAT and CDR2 is FQNNGV. The CDR3 nucleotides are TGTGCCAGCATCCTACTTACCGGGACAGGGGAGGCTGGGGCCAACGTCCTGACTTTC. As protein: CASILLTGTGEAGANVLTF. Full variable domain (rest looked up from reference TRBV11-2 and TRBJ2-6): EAGVAQSPRYKIIEKRQSVAFWCNPISGHATLYWYQQILGQGPKLLIQFQNNGVVDDSQLPKDRFSAERLKGVDSTLKIQPAKLEDSAVYLCASILLTGTGEAGANVLTFGAGSRLTVL.

The chain links TRBV5-1 to TRBJ2-3; 14 bases map to TRBD2. The CDR3 length is 17 residues. Unmatched junction bases numbered 3, after V lost 0 bases and J lost 3 bases. The germline CDR1 and CDR2 sequences are SGHRS and YFSETQ. As DNA, the CDR3 is TGCGCCAGCAGCTTGGTGACTAGCGGGGGGGGTACAGATACGCAGTATTTT. This translates into CASSLVTSGGGTDTQYF.

In DNA, the CDR3 is TGTGCCAGCAGTTCCGACAGGCTCAGGGGGAATGAGCAGTTCTTC. Its translation is CASSSDRLRGNEQFF. The rearrangement uses TRBV6-2 or TRBV6-3 and TRBJ2-1; 7 bases are a match to TRBD1. Germline values: CDR1 MNHEY, CDR2 SVGEGT. The CDR3 consists of 15 residues. V trimming: 4 bases; J trimming: 7 bases; junction bases outside the gene matches: 10.

This clonotype was found many times. This CDR3 reads CASSGGGRTEAFF. The CDR3 DNA reads TGTGCCAGCAGCGGAGGGGGCAGGACTGAAGCTTTCTTT. The chain carries TRBV9 and TRBJ1-1; 7 nucleotides align to TRBD1. There are 13 residues in the CDR3. Germline V gene sequence: CDR1 SGDLS, CDR2 YYNGEE. V was pared by 3 bases and J by 5 bases, with 4 bases of the junction left unmatched.

There are many counts of this clonotype. The chain has TRBV6-1 and TRBJ1-2; TRBD1 agrees at 8 bases. Looked up from germline, CDR1 is MNHNS and CDR2 is SASEGT. This CDR3 contains 15 residues. The J segment lost 5 bases and the V segment lost 6 bases, leaving 11 bases of the junction unmatched. CDR3 DNA: TGTGCCAGCAGCCTCAATCCGGGACAGGAGTATGGCTACACCTTC. Translating it yields CASSLNPGQEYGYTF.